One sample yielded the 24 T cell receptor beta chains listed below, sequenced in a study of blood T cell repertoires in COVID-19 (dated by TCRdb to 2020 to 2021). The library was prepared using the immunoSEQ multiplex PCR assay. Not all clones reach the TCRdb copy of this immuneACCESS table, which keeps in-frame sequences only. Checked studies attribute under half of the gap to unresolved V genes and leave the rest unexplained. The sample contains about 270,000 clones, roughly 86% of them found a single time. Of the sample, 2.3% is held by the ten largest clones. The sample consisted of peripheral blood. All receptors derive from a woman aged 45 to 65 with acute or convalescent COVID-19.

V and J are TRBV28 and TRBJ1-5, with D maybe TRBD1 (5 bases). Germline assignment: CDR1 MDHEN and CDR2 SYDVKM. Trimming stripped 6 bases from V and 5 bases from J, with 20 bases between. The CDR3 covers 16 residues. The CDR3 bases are TGTGCCAGCAGCCCACCTCAGGGCAGGGCCGATCAGCCCCAGCATTTT. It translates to CASSPPQGRADQPQHF.

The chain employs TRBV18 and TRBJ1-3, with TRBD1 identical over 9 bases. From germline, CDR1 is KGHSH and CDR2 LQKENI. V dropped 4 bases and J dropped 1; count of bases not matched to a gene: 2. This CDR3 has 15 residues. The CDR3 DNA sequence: TGTGCCAGCTCACAACAGGGGGCGTCTGGAAACACCATATATTTT. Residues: CASSQQGASGNTIYF.

This CDR3 reads CASSLGSGSSTDTQYF. The CDR3 coding sequence is TGTGCCAGCAGCTTAGGCAGCGGAAGTAGCACAGATACGCAGTATTTT. V and J are TRBV11-1 and TRBJ2-3; D perhaps matches TRBD2 (5 bases). V lost 1 base and J 0 bases, leaving 11 bases between the germline ends. CDR3 length equals 16 residues. In germline, CDR1 is SGHAT, CDR2 FQDESV (reference sequence).

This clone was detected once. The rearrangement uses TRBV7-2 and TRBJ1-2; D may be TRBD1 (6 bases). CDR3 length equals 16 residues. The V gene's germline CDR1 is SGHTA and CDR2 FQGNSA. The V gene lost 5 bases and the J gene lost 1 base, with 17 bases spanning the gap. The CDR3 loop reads CASSPGGGHLNYGYTF. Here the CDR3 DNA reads TGTGCCAGCAGCCCGGGGGGGGGACACCTTAACTATGGCTACACCTTC.

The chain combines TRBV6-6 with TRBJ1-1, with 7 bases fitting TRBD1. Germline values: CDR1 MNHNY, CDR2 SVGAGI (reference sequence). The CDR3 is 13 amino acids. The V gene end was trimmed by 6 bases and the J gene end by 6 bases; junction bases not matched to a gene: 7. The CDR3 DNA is TGTGCCAGCAGCAAACCCGGGACAGCTGAAGCTTTCTTT. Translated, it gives CASSKPGTAEAFF.

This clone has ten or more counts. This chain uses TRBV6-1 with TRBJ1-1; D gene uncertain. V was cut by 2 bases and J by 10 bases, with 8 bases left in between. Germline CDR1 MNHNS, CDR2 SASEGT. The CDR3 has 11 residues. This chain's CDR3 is CASSEWAGAFF. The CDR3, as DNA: TGTGCCAGCAGTGAATGGGCAGGAGCTTTCTTT.

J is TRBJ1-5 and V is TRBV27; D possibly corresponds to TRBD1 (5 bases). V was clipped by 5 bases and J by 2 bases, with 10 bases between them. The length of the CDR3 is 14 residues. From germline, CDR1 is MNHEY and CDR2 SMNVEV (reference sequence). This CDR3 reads CASSGGGGNQPQHF. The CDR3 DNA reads TGTGCCAGCAGTGGGGGAGGAGGCAATCAGCCCCAGCATTTT.

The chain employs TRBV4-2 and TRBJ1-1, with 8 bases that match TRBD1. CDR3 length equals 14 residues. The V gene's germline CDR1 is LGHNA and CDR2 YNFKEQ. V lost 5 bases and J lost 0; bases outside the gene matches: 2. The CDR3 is CASSETGVNTEAFF. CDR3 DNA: TGTGCCAGCAGCGAGACAGGGGTGAACACTGAAGCTTTCTTT.

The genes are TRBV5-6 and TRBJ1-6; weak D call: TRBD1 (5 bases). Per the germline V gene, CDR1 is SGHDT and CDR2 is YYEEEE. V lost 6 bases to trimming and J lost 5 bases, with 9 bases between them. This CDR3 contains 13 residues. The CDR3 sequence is CASTPGNNSPLHF. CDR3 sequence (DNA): TGTGCCAGCACACCAGGGAATAATTCACCCCTCCACTTT.

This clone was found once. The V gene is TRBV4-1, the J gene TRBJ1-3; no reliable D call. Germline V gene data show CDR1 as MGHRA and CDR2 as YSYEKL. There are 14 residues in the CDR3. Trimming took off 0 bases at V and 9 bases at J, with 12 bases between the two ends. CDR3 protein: CASSQDPGLSTIYF. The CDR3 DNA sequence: TGCGCCAGCAGCCAAGATCCAGGTCTATCCACCATATATTTT.

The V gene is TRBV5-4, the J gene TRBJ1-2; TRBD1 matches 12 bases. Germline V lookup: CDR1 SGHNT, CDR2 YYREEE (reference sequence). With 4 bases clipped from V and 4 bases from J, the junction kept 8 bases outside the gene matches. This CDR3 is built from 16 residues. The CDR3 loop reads CASSRDRGRLGYGYTF. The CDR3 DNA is TGTGCCAGCAGCCGGGACAGGGGGCGTCTGGGCTATGGCTACACCTTC.

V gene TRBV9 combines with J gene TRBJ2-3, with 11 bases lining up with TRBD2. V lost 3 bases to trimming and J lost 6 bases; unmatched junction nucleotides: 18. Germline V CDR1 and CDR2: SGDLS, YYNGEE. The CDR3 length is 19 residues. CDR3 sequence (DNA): TGTGCCAGCAGCGCAGAGGGTTTAAAGACTAGCGGGGCGGTCGATACGCAGTATTTT. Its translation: CASSAEGLKTSGAVDTQYF.

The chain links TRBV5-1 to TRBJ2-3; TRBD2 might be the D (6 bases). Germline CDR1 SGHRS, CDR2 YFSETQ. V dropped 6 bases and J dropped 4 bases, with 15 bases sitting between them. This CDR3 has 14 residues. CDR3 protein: CASIDEGGPDTQYF. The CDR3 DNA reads TGCGCCAGCATCGACGAGGGAGGCCCAGATACGCAGTATTTT.

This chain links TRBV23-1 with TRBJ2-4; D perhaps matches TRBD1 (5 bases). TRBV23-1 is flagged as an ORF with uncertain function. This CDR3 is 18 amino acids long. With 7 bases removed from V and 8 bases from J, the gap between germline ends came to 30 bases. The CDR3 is CASTRDSRHLPPGDIQYF. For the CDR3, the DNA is TGCGCCAGCACGAGAGACAGTCGTCACCTACCCCCCGGAGACATTCAGTACTTC.

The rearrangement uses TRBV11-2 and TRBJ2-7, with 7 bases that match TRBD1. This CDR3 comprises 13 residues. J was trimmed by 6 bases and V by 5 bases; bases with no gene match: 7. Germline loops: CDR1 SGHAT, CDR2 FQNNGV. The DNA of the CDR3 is TGTGCCAGCAGCCCTACGACAGGGCTCGAGCAGTACTTC. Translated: CASSPTTGLEQYF.

The CDR3 sequence: CASSQVVLTDTQYF. Written as DNA, the CDR3 is TGCGCCAGCAGCCAAGTTGTTCTCACAGATACGCAGTATTTT. J is TRBJ2-3 and V is TRBV4-1; D unclear. The CDR3 is 14 residues long. Germline CDR1 is MGHRA and CDR2 is YSYEKL. The germline V and J ends were trimmed by 1 base and 2 bases, with 7 bases remaining between them.

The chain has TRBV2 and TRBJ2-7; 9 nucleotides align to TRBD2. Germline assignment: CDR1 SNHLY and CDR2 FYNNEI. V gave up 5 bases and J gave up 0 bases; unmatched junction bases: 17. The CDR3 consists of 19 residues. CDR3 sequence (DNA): TGTGCCAGCAGTCCTTCGGGACTAGCTAAGGGTAACCCCTCCTACGAGCAGTACTTC. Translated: CASSPSGLAKGNPSYEQYF.

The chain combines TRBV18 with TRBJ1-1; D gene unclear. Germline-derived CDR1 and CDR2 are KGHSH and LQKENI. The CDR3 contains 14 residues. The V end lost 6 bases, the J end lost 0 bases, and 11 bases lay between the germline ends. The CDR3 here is CASSSTVMNTEAFF. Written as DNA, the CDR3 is TGTGCCAGCTCCTCCACAGTCATGAACACTGAAGCTTTCTTT.

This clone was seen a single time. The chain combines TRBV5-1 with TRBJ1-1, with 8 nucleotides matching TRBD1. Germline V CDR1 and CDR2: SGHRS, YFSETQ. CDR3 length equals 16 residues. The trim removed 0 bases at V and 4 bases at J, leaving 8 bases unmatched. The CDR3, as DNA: TGCGCCAGCAGCTTGGCTGGGACAGGTGGTTTCACTGAAGCTTTCTTT. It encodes CASSLAGTGGFTEAFF.

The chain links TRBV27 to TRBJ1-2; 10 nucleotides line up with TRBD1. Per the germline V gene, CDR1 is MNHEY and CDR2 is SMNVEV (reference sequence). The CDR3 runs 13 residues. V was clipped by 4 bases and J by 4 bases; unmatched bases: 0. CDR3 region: CASSWTGGYGYTF. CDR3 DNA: TGTGCCAGCAGTTGGACAGGGGGCTATGGCTACACCTTC.

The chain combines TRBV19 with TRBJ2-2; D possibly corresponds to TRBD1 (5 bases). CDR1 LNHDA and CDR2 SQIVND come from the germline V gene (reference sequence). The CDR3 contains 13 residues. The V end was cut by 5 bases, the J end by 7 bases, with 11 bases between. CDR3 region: CASSALQDGELFF. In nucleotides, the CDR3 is TGTGCCAGTAGTGCATTACAGGACGGGGAGCTGTTTTTT.

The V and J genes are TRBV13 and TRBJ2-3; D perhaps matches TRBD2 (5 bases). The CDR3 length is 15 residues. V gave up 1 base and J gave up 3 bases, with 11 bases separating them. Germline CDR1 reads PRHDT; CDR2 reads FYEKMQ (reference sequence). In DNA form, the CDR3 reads TGTGCCAGCAGCTTAGTTCGGGGATTGACAGATACGCAGTATTTT. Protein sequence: CASSLVRGLTDTQYF. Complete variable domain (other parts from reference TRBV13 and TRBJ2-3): AAGVIQSPRHLIKEKRETATLKCYPIPRHDTVYWYQQGPGQDPQFLISFYEKMQSDKGSIPDRFSAQQFSDYHSELNMSSLELGDSALYFCASSLVRGLTDTQYFGPGTRLTVL.

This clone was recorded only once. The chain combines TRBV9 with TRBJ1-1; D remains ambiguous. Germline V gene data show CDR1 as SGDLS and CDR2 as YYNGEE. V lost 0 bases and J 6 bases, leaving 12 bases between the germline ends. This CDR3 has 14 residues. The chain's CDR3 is CASSVDGLGAEAFF. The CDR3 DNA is TGTGCCAGCAGCGTAGATGGACTCGGAGCTGAAGCTTTCTTT. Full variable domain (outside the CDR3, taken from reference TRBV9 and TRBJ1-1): DSGVTQTPKHLITATGQRVTLRCSPRSGDLSVYWYQQSLDQGLQFLIQYYNGEERAKGNILERFSAQQFPDLHSELNLSSLELGDSALYFCASSVDGLGAEAFFGQGTRLTVV.

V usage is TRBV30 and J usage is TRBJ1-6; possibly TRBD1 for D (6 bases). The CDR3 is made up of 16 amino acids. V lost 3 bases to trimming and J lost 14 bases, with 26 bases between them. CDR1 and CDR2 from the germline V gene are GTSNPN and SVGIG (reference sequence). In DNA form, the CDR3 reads TGTGCCTGGAGAGAAAGGTTGGGCAGGGGAGAAAGGACCCTCCACTTT. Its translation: CAWRERLGRGERTLHF. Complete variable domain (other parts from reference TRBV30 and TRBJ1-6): SQTIHQWPATLVQPVGSPLSLECTVEGTSNPNLYWYRQAAGRGLQLLFYSVGIGQISSEVPQNLSASRPQDRQFILSSKKLLLSDSGFYLCAWRERLGRGERTLHFGNGTRLTVT.